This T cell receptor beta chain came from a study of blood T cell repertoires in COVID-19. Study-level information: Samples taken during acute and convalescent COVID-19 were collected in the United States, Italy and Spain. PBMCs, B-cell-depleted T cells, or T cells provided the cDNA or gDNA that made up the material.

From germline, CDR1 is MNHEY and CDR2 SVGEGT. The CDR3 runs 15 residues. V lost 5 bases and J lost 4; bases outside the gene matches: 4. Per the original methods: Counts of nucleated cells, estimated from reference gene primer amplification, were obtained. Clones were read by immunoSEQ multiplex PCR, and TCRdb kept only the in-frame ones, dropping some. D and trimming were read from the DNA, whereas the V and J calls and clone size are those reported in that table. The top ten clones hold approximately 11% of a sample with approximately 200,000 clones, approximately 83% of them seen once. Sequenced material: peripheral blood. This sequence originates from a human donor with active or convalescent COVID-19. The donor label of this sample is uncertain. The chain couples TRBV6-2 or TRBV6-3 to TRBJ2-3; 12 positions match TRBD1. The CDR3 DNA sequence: TGTGCCAGCAGTGGGGACAGGGGGCGGCCAGATACGCAGTATTTT. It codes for CASSGDRGRPDTQYF.